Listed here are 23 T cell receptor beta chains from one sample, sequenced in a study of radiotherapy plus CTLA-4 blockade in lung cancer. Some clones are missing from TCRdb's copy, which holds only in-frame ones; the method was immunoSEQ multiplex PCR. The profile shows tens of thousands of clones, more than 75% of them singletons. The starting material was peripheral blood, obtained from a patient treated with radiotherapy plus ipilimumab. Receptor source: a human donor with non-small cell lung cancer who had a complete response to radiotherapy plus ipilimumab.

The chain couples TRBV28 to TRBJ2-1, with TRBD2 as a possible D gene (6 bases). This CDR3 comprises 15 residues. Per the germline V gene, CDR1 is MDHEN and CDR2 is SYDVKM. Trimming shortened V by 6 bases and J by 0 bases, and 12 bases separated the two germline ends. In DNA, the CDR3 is TGTGCCAGCAGGGGGGAGGTAAACTCCTACAATGAGCAGTTCTTC. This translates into CASRGEVNSYNEQFF. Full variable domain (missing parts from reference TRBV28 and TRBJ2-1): DVKVTQSSRYLVKRTGEKVFLECVQDMDHENMFWYRQDPGLGLRLIYFSYDVKMKEKGDIPEGYSVSREKKERFSLILESASTNQTSMYLCASRGEVNSYNEQFFGPGTRLTVL.

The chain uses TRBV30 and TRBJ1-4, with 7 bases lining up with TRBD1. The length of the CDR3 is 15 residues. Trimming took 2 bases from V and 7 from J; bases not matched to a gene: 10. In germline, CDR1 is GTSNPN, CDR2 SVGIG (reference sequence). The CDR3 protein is CAWSPKRGQGEKLFF. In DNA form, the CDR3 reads TGTGCCTGGAGTCCCAAAAGGGGGCAGGGTGAAAAACTGTTTTTT.

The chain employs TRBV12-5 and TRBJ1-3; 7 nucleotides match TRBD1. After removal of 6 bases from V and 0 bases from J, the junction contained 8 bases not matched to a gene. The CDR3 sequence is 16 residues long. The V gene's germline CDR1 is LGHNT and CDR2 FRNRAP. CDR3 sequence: CASGPRQGRSGNTIYF. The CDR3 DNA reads TGTGCTAGTGGCCCCAGACAGGGTCGCTCTGGAAACACCATATATTTT.

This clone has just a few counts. CDR3 DNA sequence: TGTGCCAGCAGCAAGATAACCGGGACAAGGGGTACCACCTACGAGCAGTACTTC. Its translation is CASSKITGTRGTTYEQYF. The rearrangement joins TRBV5-8 to TRBJ2-7; possibly TRBD1 for D (6 bases). Looked up from germline, CDR1 is SGHTS and CDR2 is YDEGEE. The CDR3 contains 18 residues. The V gene lost 4 bases and the J gene lost 2 bases, with 25 bases spanning the gap.

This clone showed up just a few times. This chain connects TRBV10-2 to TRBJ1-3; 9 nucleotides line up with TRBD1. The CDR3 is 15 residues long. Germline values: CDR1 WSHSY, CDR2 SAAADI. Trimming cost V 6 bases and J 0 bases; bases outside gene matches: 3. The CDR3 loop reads CASRGQGLSGNTIYF. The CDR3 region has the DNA TGCGCCAGCAGGGGACAGGGCCTCTCTGGAAACACCATATATTTT.

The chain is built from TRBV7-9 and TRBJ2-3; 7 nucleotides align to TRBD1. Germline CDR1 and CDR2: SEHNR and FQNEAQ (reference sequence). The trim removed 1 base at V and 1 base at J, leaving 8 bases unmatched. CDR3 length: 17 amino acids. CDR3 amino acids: CASSLDPVGQGTDTQYF. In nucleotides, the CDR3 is TGTGCCAGCAGCTTAGACCCAGTCGGACAGGGCACAGATACGCAGTATTTT. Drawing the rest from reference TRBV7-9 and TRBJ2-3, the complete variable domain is DTGVSQNPRHKITKRGQNVTFRCDPISEHNRLYWYRQTLGQGPEFLTYFQNEAQLEKSRLLSDRFSAERPKGSFSTLEIQRTEQGDSAMYLCASSLDPVGQGTDTQYFGPGTRLTVL.

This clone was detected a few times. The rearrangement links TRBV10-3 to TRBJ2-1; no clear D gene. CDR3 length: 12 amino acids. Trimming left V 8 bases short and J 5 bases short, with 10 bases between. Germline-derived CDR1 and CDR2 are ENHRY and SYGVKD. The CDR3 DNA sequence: TGTGCCATCTCGGAGAGGAACAATGAGCAGTTCTTC. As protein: CAISERNNEQFF.

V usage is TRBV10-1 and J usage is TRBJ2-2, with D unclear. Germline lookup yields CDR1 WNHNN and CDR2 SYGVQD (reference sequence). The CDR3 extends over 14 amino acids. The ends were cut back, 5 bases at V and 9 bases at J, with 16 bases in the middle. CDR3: CASSLDGAARELFF. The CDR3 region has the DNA TGCGCCAGCAGTCTCGACGGAGCCGCCCGGGAGCTGTTTTTT.

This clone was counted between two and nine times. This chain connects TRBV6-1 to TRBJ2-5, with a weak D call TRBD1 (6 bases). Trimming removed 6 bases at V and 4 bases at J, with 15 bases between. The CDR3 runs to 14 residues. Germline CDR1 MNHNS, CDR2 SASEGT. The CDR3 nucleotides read TGTGCCAGCAGATGGGACAACCTGGGAGAGACCCAGTACTTC. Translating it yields CASRWDNLGETQYF.

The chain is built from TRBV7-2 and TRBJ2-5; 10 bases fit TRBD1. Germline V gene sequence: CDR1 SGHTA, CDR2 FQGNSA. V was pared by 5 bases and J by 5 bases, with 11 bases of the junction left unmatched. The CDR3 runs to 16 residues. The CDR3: CASSQTRDRGSETQYF. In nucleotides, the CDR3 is TGTGCCAGCAGCCAAACCCGGGACAGGGGCTCGGAGACCCAGTACTTC.

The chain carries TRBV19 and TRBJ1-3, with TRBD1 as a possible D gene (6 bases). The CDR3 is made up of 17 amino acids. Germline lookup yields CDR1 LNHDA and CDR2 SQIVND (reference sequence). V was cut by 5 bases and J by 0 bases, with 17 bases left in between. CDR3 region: CASSSDRKKNSGNTIYF. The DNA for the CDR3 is TGTGCCAGTAGTTCAGACAGGAAAAAAAACTCTGGAAACACCATATATTTT.

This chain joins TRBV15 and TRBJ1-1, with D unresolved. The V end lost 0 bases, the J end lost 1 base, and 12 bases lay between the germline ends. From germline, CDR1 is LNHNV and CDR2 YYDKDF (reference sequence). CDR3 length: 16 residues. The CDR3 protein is CATSRDDFIRNTEAFF. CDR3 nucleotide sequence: TGTGCCACCAGCAGAGATGATTTTATTAGGAACACTGAAGCTTTCTTT.

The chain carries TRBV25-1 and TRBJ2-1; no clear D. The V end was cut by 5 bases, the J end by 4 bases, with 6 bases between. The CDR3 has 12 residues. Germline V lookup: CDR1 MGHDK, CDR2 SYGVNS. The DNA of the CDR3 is TGTGCCAGCAGTAGGAGTTACAATGAGCAGTTCTTC. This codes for CASSRSYNEQFF.

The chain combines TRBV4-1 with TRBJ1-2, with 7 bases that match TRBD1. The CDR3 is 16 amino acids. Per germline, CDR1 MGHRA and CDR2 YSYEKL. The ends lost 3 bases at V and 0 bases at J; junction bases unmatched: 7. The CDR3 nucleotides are TGCGCCAGCAGCCAGAGGACAGGAAATCCTAACTATGGCTACACCTTC. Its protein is CASSQRTGNPNYGYTF.

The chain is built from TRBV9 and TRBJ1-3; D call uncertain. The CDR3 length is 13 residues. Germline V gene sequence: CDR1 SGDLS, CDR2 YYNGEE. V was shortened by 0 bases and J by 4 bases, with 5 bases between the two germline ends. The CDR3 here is CASSVATGNTIYF. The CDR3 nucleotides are TGTGCCAGCAGCGTAGCTACGGGAAACACCATATATTTT.

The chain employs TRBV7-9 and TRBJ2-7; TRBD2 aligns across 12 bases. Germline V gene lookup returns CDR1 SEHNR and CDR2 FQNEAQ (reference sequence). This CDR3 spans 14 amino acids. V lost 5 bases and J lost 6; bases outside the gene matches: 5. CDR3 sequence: CASSLGLAGSEQYV. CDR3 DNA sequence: TGTGCCAGCAGCCTAGGACTAGCGGGAAGCGAGCAGTACGTC.

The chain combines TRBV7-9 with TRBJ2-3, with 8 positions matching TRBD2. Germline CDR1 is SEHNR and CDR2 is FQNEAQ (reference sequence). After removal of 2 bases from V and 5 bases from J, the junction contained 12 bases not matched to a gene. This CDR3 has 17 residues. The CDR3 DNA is TGTGCCAGCAGCTTATCCGTTTCGGATAGCGGGGTAGATACGCAGTATTTT. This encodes CASSLSVSDSGVDTQYF.

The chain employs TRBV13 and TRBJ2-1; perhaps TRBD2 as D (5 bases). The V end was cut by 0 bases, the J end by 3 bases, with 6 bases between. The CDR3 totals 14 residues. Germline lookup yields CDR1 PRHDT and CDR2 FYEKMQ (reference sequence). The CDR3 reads CASSLGRDYNEQFF. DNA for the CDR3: TGTGCCAGCAGCTTAGGCCGGGACTACAATGAGCAGTTCTTC. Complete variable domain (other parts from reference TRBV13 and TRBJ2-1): AAGVIQSPRHLIKEKRETATLKCYPIPRHDTVYWYQQGPGQDPQFLISFYEKMQSDKGSIPDRFSAQQFSDYHSELNMSSLELGDSALYFCASSLGRDYNEQFFGPGTRLTVL.

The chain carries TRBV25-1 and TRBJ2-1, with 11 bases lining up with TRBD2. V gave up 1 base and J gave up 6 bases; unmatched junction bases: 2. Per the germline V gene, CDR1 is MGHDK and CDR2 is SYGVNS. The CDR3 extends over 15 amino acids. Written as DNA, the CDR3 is TGTGCCAGCAGTGAATCCGGACTAGCGGGCAATGAGCAGTTCTTC. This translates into CASSESGLAGNEQFF.

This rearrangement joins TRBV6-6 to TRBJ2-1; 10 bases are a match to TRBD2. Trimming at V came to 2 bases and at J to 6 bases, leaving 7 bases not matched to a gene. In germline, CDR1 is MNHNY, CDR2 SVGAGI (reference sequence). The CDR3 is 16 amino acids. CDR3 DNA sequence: TGTGCCAGCAGTTACCCAATGACTAGCGGGTTCAATGAGCAGTTCTTC. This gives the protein CASSYPMTSGFNEQFF.

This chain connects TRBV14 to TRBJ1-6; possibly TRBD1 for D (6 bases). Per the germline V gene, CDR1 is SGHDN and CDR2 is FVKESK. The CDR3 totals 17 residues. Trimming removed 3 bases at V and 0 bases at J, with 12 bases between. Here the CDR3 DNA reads TGTGCCAGCAGCCAGCCAACGACAGGCTCCTATAATTCACCCCTCCACTTT. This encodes CASSQPTTGSYNSPLHF.

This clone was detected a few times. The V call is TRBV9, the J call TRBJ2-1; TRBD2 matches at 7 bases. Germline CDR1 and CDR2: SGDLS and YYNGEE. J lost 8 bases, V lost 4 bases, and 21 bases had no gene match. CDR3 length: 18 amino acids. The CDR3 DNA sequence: TGTGCCAGCAGCCCACGATTATTGATCGGACTGGGGGGGGATGAGCAGTTCTTC. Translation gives CASSPRLLIGLGGDEQFF.

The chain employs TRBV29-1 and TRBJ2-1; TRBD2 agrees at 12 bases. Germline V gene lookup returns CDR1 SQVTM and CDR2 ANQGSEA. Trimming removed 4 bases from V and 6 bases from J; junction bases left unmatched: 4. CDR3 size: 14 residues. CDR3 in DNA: TGCAGCGTTGCGGGACTAGCGGGTGGCAATGAGCAGTTCTTC. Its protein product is CSVAGLAGGNEQFF.